This T cell receptor (beta chain) derives from a study of control samples from healthy donors and cancer patients. The repertoire was sequenced with immunoSEQ multiplex PCR; TCRdb's copy has only in-frame clones and lacks some. This sample has around 130,000 clones, with just over 90% found just once. Sequencing was performed on PBMCs. This TCR was sampled from a man aged 50 or older with head and neck cancer.

CDR3 sequence (DNA): TGTGCCAGCAGCCCGACGGGACAGCTTCCTGCAGATACGCAGTATTTT. Its protein product is CASSPTGQLPADTQYF. This chain connects TRBV5-8 to TRBJ2-3; 7 nucleotides align to TRBD1. The J segment lost 4 bases and the V segment lost 4 bases, leaving 12 bases of the junction unmatched. Per the germline V gene, CDR1 is SGHTS and CDR2 is YDEGEE. CDR3 size: 16 residues.